Below are 23 T cell receptor beta chains sequenced from a single sample in a study of cytomegalovirus exposure and HLA in healthy donors. Primers for the PCR totalled 60 Vbeta and 13 Jbeta. Sequencing was performed with immunoSEQ multiplex PCR; in TCRdb, only in-frame clones are kept and a portion is missing. The sample contains around 180,000 clones, about 65% of which appear only once. Specimen: PBMCs. These receptors came from a girl aged 5-17 years in good health and CMV-seronegative.

This rearrangement joins TRBV29-1 to TRBJ2-3; 9 nucleotides line up with TRBD2. Germline V CDR1 and CDR2: SQVTM, ANQGSEA. V shed 7 bases and J 2 bases; nucleotides not matched to a gene: 10. The CDR3 is made up of 15 amino acids. Here the CDR3 DNA reads TGCAGCGCCCCGGCTAGCGGGACATTCACAGATACGCAGTATTTT. Protein: CSAPASGTFTDTQYF.

Concerning this clone: Different DNA sequences within this sample yield the same CDR3. V gene TRBV19 combines with J gene TRBJ1-2; no clear D gene. This CDR3 is built from 12 residues. The germline V gene has CDR1 LNHDA and CDR2 SQIVND (reference sequence). V lost 8 bases and J lost 0, with 7 bases in between. Here the CDR3 reads CASVSANYGYTF. The DNA of the CDR3 is TGTGCCAGTGTGTCGGCTAACTATGGCTACACCTTC.

As DNA, the CDR3 is TGTGCCAGCTCACCGGTTGTGGACAGCTACGAGCAGTACTTC. Its translation is CASSPVVDSYEQYF. V and J are TRBV18 and TRBJ2-7; tentatively, D is TRBD1 (6 bases). Germline-derived CDR1 and CDR2 are KGHSH and LQKENI. The length of the CDR3 is 14 residues. Trimming stripped 3 bases from V and 3 bases from J, with 12 bases between.

V gene TRBV6-1 combines with J gene TRBJ2-6, with D perhaps TRBD1 (6 bases). The ends were cut back, 10 bases at V and 2 bases at J, with 9 bases in the middle. This CDR3 has 13 amino acids. Germline CDR1 MNHNS, CDR2 SASEGT. CDR3 nucleotide sequence: TGTGCCACCTACAGGGCTGGGGCCAACGTCCTGACTTTC. This gives the protein CATYRAGANVLTF.

This clone appeared a single time. This sequence joins TRBV14 and TRBJ2-5; TRBD1 is a possible D gene (5 bases). The CDR3 contains 14 residues. The V end was cut by 3 bases, the J end by 8 bases, with 16 bases between. Germline V gene data show CDR1 as SGHDN and CDR2 as FVKESK. CDR3 amino acids: CASSQGPGKITQYF. The CDR3 bases are TGTGCCAGCAGCCAGGGCCCAGGGAAGATTACCCAGTACTTC.

V is TRBV5-5 and J is TRBJ1-6; 9 bases align to TRBD1. Looked up from germline, CDR1 is SGHKS and CDR2 is YYEKEE (reference sequence). The CDR3 totals 15 residues. V lost 4 bases to trimming and J lost 5 bases; unmatched junction nucleotides: 4. The CDR3 spells CASSNRDRDNSPLHF. The CDR3 DNA reads as TGTGCCAGCAGCAACCGGGACAGGGATAATTCACCCCTCCACTTT.

This chain joins TRBV14 and TRBJ2-5; 9 nucleotides agree with TRBD1. This CDR3 comprises 15 residues. Germline CDR1 and CDR2: SGHDN and FVKESK. J lost 4 bases, V lost 4 bases, and 7 bases had no gene match. CDR3 nucleotides: TGTGCCAGCAGCCCCTTGGACAGGGGAGGAGAGACCCAGTACTTC. Translating gives CASSPLDRGGETQYF.

The gene calls are TRBV27 and TRBJ2-1; 9 bases align to TRBD1. This CDR3 is built from 14 residues. After removal of 5 bases from V and 8 bases from J, the junction contained 7 bases not matched to a gene. The V gene's germline CDR1 is MNHEY and CDR2 SMNVEV (reference sequence). CDR3 loop: CASSQTGGPYEQFF. The CDR3 DNA reads TGTGCCAGCAGTCAAACAGGGGGCCCGTATGAGCAGTTCTTC.

This clone appeared a few times. V gene TRBV30 combines with J gene TRBJ1-5; D might be TRBD1 (5 bases). CDR3 length: 13 amino acids. V shed 2 bases and J shed 4 bases, with 9 bases lying between them. Germline CDR1 reads GTSNPN; CDR2 reads SVGIG (reference sequence). This CDR3 reads CAWSSGGNQPQHF. The CDR3 nucleotides read TGTGCCTGGAGTTCGGGGGGAAATCAGCCCCAGCATTTT.

This rearrangement joins TRBV30 to TRBJ1-2, with D perhaps matching TRBD1 (6 bases). CDR3 length equals 12 residues. The V gene's germline CDR1 is GTSNPN and CDR2 SVGIG (reference sequence). Trimming cost V 4 bases and J 3 bases, with 9 bases left between them. Written as DNA, the CDR3 is TGTGCCTGGACCAAGGGGGACTATGGCTACACCTTC. Amino acids: CAWTKGDYGYTF.

This chain uses TRBV4-2 with TRBJ2-3, with TRBD2 matching 13 bases. The CDR3 has 17 amino acids. The ends lost 1 base at V and 3 bases at J; junction bases unmatched: 4. Germline-derived CDR1 and CDR2 are LGHNA and YNFKEQ. CDR3 coding DNA: TGTGCCAGCAGCCAAGTGACTAGCGGGGGGTTAACAGATACGCAGTATTTT. Translating gives CASSQVTSGGLTDTQYF.

This clone was observed a handful of times. The V gene is TRBV18, the J gene TRBJ2-1; D not resolved. V was shortened by 1 base and J by 6 bases, with 4 bases between the two germline ends. CDR1 KGHSH and CDR2 LQKENI come from the germline V gene. CDR3 length: 12 amino acids. The DNA for the CDR3 is TGTGCCAGCTCACCACTCGGCAATGAGCAGTTCTTC. Translated, it gives CASSPLGNEQFF.

The genes are TRBV6-1 and TRBJ1-4; TRBD1 might be the D (5 bases). Germline V lookup: CDR1 MNHNS, CDR2 SASEGT. The CDR3 is 14 amino acids. V shed 11 bases and J shed 2 bases, with 15 bases lying between them. The CDR3 loop is CAAGRRATNEKLFF. CDR3 sequence (DNA): TGTGCCGCTGGCCGCAGGGCCACTAATGAAAAACTGTTTTTT.

In DNA, the CDR3 is TGTGCCACCAGCAGGACAGGGGGCGCCTCCCAAGAGACCCAGTACTTC. Its protein is CATSRTGGASQETQYF. This chain joins TRBV15 and TRBJ2-5; TRBD1 matches 10 bases. CDR3 length: 16 amino acids. V lost 3 bases and J lost 1; bases outside the gene matches: 5. Germline CDR1 LNHNV, CDR2 YYDKDF (reference sequence).

V usage is TRBV7-9 and J usage is TRBJ1-2; D gene ambiguous. V lost 10 bases, J lost 2 bases, and 17 bases lay in between. The CDR3 totals 14 residues. Looked up from germline, CDR1 is SEHNR and CDR2 is FQNEAQ (reference sequence). The CDR3, as DNA: TGTGCCACCCCCGGAGTATTACCCAACTATGGCTACACCTTC. Protein product: CATPGVLPNYGYTF. Supplemented by reference TRBV7-9 and TRBJ1-2, the full variable domain reads DTGVSQNPRHKITKRGQNVTFRCDPISEHNRLYWYRQTLGQGPEFLTYFQNEAQLEKSRLLSDRFSAERPKGSFSTLEIQRTEQGDSAMYLCATPGVLPNYGYTFGSGTRLTVV.

V and J are TRBV2 and TRBJ1-2, with D maybe TRBD1 (5 bases). The length of the CDR3 is 14 residues. Germline CDR1 SNHLY, CDR2 FYNNEI. The V end lost 6 bases, the J end lost 4 bases, and 15 bases lay between the germline ends. CDR3 nucleotide sequence: TGTGCCAGCAGGGGGATGACAGTTTTCTATGGCTACACCTTC. Protein product: CASRGMTVFYGYTF.

The chain uses TRBV15 and TRBJ2-5, with TRBD2 as a possible D gene (5 bases). Deletions cut 4 bases from V and 1 base from J, with 13 bases between. There are 15 residues in the CDR3. The germline V gene has CDR1 LNHNV and CDR2 YYDKDF (reference sequence). The CDR3 DNA sequence: TGTGCCACCAGCAATGAGCGGCTCGGCCAAGAGACCCAGTACTTC. Protein: CATSNERLGQETQYF.

The chain recombines TRBV6-1 with TRBJ1-2; D may be TRBD1 (5 bases). Between the trimmed V and J ends, which lost 11 bases and 0 bases, there was a span of 13 bases. The length of the CDR3 is 13 residues. From germline, CDR1 is MNHNS and CDR2 SASEGT. CDR3 DNA: TGTGCCTACAGGTCGGGGGCTAACTATGGCTACACCTTC. Residues: CAYRSGANYGYTF.

The rearrangement joins TRBV6-1 to TRBJ2-3, with TRBD1 identical over 10 bases. This CDR3 is built from 16 residues. Unmatched junction bases numbered 4, after V lost 0 bases and J lost 4 bases. Germline CDR1 and CDR2: MNHNS and SASEGT. CDR3 sequence: CASSEAHGQGADTQYF. In DNA form, the CDR3 reads TGTGCCAGCAGTGAAGCGCACGGACAGGGGGCAGATACGCAGTATTTT.

This clone was counted only a few times. The genes are TRBV6-1 and TRBJ1-2, with D maybe TRBD1 (6 bases). Germline V gene sequence: CDR1 MNHNS, CDR2 SASEGT. The CDR3 runs 15 residues. V was trimmed by 5 bases and J by 0 bases, leaving 13 bases between them. The DNA of the CDR3 is TGTGCCAGCAGTTTATACAGGGAAACTAACTATGGCTACACCTTC. Translation: CASSLYRETNYGYTF.

This clone is a singleton in its sample. The V and J genes are TRBV5-4 and TRBJ2-3; no definite D call. The germline V gene has CDR1 SGHNT and CDR2 YYREEE (reference sequence). V dropped 4 bases and J dropped 2 bases, with 14 bases sitting between them. CDR3 length equals 15 residues. The CDR3 is CASSALDSNTDTQYF. CDR3 coding DNA: TGTGCCAGCAGCGCTCTAGATTCCAACACAGATACGCAGTATTTT.

This chain uses TRBV4-1 with TRBJ2-1, with 9 bases aligning to TRBD2. The CDR3 contains 18 residues. Looked up from germline, CDR1 is MGHRA and CDR2 is YSYEKL. Trimming at V came to 2 bases and at J to 8 bases, leaving 16 bases not matched to a gene. DNA of the CDR3: TGCGCCAGCAGCCAACTAGGGAATAGCGGGGGCCTGGTTTATGAGCAGTTCTTC. Amino acid sequence: CASSQLGNSGGLVYEQFF.

This chain's CDR3 is CASSLVTGYEAFF. As DNA, the CDR3 is TGCGCCAGCAGCTTGGTTACGGGGTATGAAGCTTTCTTT. The V gene is TRBV5-1, the J gene TRBJ1-1; D uncertain. CDR1 SGHRS and CDR2 YFSETQ come from the germline V gene. This CDR3 has 13 residues. V was trimmed by 0 bases and J by 7 bases, leaving 10 bases between them.